One sample yielded the 13 T cell receptor beta chains listed below, sequenced in a study of cytomegalovirus exposure and HLA in healthy donors. Data came from immunoSEQ multiplex PCR; TCRdb stores just in-frame clones and leaves some out. The table shows 160,000 or so clones, with more than 70% occurring only once. Sequencing was done on a sample of PBMCs. The receptors shown here come from a man younger than 40 in good health and CMV-seropositive.

The chain links TRBV5-8 to TRBJ2-3, with D unclear. The CDR3 covers 14 residues. Germline CDR1 SGHTS, CDR2 YDEGEE. Trimming left V 0 bases short and J 1 base short, with 6 bases between. This CDR3 is CASSLDRRTDTQYF. CDR3 in DNA: TGTGCCAGCAGCTTGGACAGACGCACAGATACGCAGTATTTT.

The chain carries TRBV25-1 and TRBJ2-7, with a weak D call TRBD2 (6 bases). The length of the CDR3 is 15 residues. Germline V gene sequence: CDR1 MGHDK, CDR2 SYGVNS. V shed 4 bases and J shed 2 bases, with 15 bases lying between them. The CDR3: CASSAPPGEPYEQYF. CDR3 nucleotide sequence: TGTGCCAGCAGTGCCCCTCCGGGAGAACCCTACGAGCAGTACTTC.

The chain links TRBV10-3 to TRBJ2-3, with 8 bases lining up with TRBD1. J was trimmed by 2 bases and V by 0 bases; bases with no gene match: 7. Per germline, CDR1 ENHRY and CDR2 SYGVKD. The CDR3 consists of 17 residues. The CDR3, as DNA: TGTGCCATCAGTGAGTCGATGGCAGGGGGCATCACAGATACGCAGTATTTT. It translates to CAISESMAGGITDTQYF.

This clone is a singleton in its sample. This sequence joins TRBV13 and TRBJ2-3; 16 nucleotides agree with TRBD2. Germline V gene sequence: CDR1 PRHDT, CDR2 FYEKMQ (reference sequence). J was trimmed by 5 bases and V by 4 bases; bases with no gene match: 6. The CDR3 totals 17 residues. The CDR3 DNA reads as TGTGCCAGCAGCTCCGGGACTAGCGGGGGGGTTAAAGATACGCAGTATTTT. Amino acid sequence: CASSSGTSGGVKDTQYF.

V usage is TRBV28 and J usage is TRBJ2-7, with 14 bases fitting TRBD2. The CDR3 covers 13 residues. The V segment lost 6 bases and the J segment 7 bases; nucleotides outside the gene matches: 2. Germline loops: CDR1 MDHEN, CDR2 SYDVKM. CDR3 sequence: CASRWTSGREQYF. The CDR3 DNA reads as TGTGCCAGCAGGTGGACTAGCGGGAGGGAGCAGTACTTC.

The chain links TRBV29-1 to TRBJ2-7, with D possibly being TRBD2 (7 bases). Germline assignment: CDR1 SQVTM and CDR2 ANQGSEA. The V gene lost 6 bases and the J gene lost 6 bases, with 18 bases spanning the gap. The CDR3 consists of 13 residues. This chain's CDR3 is CSVGIAGAGEQYF. Here the CDR3 DNA reads TGCAGCGTGGGGATTGCGGGGGCTGGCGAGCAGTACTTC.

J is TRBJ1-1 and V is TRBV9; possibly TRBD1 for D (6 bases). With 4 bases removed from V and 6 bases from J, the gap between germline ends came to 10 bases. The germline gives CDR1 SGDLS, CDR2 YYNGEE. This CDR3 has 12 amino acids. The CDR3 sequence: CASSPGGPEAFF. The CDR3 DNA reads as TGTGCCAGCAGCCCGGGGGGCCCTGAAGCTTTCTTT.

The V and J genes are TRBV5-6 and TRBJ2-7, with 10 bases aligning to TRBD2. The length of the CDR3 is 18 residues. Unmatched junction bases numbered 9, after V lost 0 bases and J lost 0 bases. Looked up from germline, CDR1 is SGHDT and CDR2 is YYEEEE. The CDR3 nucleotides read TGTGCCAGCAGCTTGGCAACTAGCGGGACCAGGAGCTCCTACGAGCAGTACTTC. It encodes CASSLATSGTRSSYEQYF. The variable domain in full, completed from reference TRBV5-6 and TRBJ2-7, reads DAGVTQSPTHLIKTRGQQVTLRCSPKSGHDTVSWYQQALGQGPQFIFQYYEEEERQRGNFPDRFSGHQFPNYSSELNVNALLLGDSALYLCASSLATSGTRSSYEQYFGPGTRLTVT.

This chain connects TRBV5-4 to TRBJ1-6; 9 bases align to TRBD1. V trimming: 4 bases; J trimming: 7 bases; junction bases outside the gene matches: 6. Germline V lookup: CDR1 SGHNT, CDR2 YYREEE (reference sequence). This CDR3 has 15 amino acids. The CDR3 reads CASSPGTGRNSPLHF. The CDR3 coding sequence is TGTGCCAGCAGCCCCGGGACAGGGAGGAATTCACCCCTCCACTTT.

The chain has TRBV14 and TRBJ2-3; the D gene is possibly TRBD1 (6 bases). Looked up from germline, CDR1 is SGHDN and CDR2 is FVKESK. V was clipped by 4 bases and J by 5 bases, with 28 bases between them. CDR3 size: 19 residues. The CDR3 spells CASSPGLSGGRGYRDTQYF. The CDR3 region has the DNA TGTGCCAGCAGCCCCGGACTCTCGGGTGGCAGGGGATATAGAGATACGCAGTATTTT.

The chain is built from TRBV28 and TRBJ1-1; D remains unclear. Trimming cost V 9 bases and J 5 bases, with 16 bases left between them. The V gene's germline CDR1 is MDHEN and CDR2 SYDVKM. The CDR3 sequence is 13 residues long. Written as DNA, the CDR3 is TGTGCCAGTTCTACAGCGGGAGGGACTGAAGCTTTCTTT. It translates to CASSTAGGTEAFF.

The sample holds a few counts of this clone. This rearrangement joins TRBV10-2 to TRBJ2-7; D unclear. V shed 8 bases and J shed 2 bases, with 16 bases lying between them. In germline, CDR1 is WSHSY, CDR2 SAAADI. The CDR3 loop spans 14 amino acids. The CDR3 DNA follows: TGCGCCAGCTGTTCTTATACAGCCCCCTACGAGCAGTACTTC. Protein sequence: CASCSYTAPYEQYF.

This rearrangement joins TRBV5-1 to TRBJ1-2; a possible D gene is TRBD1 (5 bases). Trimming cost V 0 bases and J 6 bases, with 15 bases left between them. The germline V gene has CDR1 SGHRS and CDR2 YFSETQ. The CDR3 is 15 residues long. Here the CDR3 reads CASSLGVQGRDGYTF. The CDR3 coding sequence is TGCGCCAGCAGCTTGGGGGTTCAGGGAAGGGATGGCTACACCTTC.